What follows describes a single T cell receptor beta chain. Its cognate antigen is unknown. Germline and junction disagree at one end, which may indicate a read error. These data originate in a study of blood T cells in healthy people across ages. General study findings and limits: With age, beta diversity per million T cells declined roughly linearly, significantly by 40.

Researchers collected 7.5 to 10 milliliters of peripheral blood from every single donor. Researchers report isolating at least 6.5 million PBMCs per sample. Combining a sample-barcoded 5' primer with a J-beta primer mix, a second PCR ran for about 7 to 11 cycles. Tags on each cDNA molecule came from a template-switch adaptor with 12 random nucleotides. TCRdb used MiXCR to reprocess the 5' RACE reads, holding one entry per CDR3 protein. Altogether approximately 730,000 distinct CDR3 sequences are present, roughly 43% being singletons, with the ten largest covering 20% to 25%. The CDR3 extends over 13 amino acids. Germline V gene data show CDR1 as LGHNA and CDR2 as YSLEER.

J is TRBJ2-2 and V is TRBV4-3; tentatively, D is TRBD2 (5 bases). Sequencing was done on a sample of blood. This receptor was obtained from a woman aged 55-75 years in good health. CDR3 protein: CASSQYTARELFF. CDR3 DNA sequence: TGCGCCAGCAGCCAGTACACTGCCCGGGAACTGTTTTTT.